The TCR beta chain described here comes from a study of cytomegalovirus exposure and HLA in healthy donors. General study points: Among TCR beta chains, those listed as cytomegalovirus-associated numbered over 150. CMV antigen specificity was confirmed in vitro for a few CMV-associated chains.

Germline CDR1 is GTSNPN and CDR2 is SVGIG (reference sequence). CDR3 length: 16 residues. Trimming pared 0 bases from V and 3 bases from J, leaving 17 bases between. Sequenced by immunoSEQ multiplex PCR; TCRdb stores in-frame clones only, minus some. The sample holds more than 140,000 clones, about 89% seen once. As concerns this clone: Its target is not known.

This TCR came from a woman aged 18-35 years in good health and CMV-seropositive. The sample taken for sequencing was PBMCs. This chain joins TRBV30 and TRBJ1-2, with D possibly being TRBD1 (5 bases). CDR3 sequence: CAWSVIGTPLHYGYTF. The DNA of the CDR3 is TGTGCCTGGAGTGTAATTGGGACTCCGTTGCACTATGGCTACACCTTC.